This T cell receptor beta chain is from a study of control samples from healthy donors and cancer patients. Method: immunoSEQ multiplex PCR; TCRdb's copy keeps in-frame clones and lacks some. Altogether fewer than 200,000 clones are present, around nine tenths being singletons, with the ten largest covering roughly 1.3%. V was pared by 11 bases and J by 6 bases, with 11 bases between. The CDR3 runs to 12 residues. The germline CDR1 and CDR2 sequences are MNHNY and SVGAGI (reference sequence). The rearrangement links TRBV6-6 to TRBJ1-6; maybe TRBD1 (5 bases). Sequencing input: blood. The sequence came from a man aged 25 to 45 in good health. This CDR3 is CAAGTGNSPLHF. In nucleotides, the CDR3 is TGTGCCGCGGGGACGGGTAATTCACCCCTCCACTTT.